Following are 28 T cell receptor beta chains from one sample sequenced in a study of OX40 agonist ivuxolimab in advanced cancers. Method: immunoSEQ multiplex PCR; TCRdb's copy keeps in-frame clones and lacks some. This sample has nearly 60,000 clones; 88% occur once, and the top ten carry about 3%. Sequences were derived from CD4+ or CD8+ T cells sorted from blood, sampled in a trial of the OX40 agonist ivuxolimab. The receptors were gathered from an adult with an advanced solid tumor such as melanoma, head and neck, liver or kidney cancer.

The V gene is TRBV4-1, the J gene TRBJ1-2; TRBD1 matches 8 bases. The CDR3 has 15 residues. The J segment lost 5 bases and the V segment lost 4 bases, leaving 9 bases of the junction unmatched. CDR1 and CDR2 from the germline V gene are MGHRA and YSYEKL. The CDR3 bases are TGCGCCAGCAGCCGAGAGGGACAGGTTGTTTATGGCTACACCTTC. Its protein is CASSREGQVVYGYTF.

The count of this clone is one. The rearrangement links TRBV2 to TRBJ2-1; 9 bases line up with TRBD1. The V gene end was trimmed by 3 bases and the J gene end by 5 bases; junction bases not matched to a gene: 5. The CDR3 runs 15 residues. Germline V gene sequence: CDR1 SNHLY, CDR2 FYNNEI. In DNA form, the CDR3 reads TGTGCCAGCAGTGAGGAACAGGGGGCTAACAATGAGCAGTTCTTC. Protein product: CASSEEQGANNEQFF.

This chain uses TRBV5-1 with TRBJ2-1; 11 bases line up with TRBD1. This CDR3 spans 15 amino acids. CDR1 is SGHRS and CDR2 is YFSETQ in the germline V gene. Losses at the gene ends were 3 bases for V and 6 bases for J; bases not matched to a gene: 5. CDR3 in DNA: TGCGCCAGCAGCTACGGGACAGGGGGTGGCAATGAGCAGTTCTTC. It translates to CASSYGTGGGNEQFF.

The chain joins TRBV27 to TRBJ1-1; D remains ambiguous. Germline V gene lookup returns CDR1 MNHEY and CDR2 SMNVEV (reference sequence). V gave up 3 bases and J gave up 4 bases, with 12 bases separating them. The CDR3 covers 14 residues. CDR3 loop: CASSFPGQITEAFF. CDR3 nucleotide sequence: TGTGCCAGCAGTTTTCCAGGCCAGATCACTGAAGCTTTCTTT.

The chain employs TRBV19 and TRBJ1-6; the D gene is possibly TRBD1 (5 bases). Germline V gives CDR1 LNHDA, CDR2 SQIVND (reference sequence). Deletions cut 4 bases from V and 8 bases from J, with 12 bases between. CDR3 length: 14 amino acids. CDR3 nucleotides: TGTGCCAGTAGTAATAGGGACGGGGATTCACCCCTCCACTTT. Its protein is CASSNRDGDSPLHF.

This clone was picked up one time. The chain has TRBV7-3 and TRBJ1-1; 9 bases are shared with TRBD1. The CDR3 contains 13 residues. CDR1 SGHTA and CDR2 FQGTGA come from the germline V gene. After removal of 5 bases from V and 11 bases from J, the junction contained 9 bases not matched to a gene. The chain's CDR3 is CASSPGQGLRAFF. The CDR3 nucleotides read TGTGCCAGCAGCCCAGGACAGGGGTTGAGGGCTTTCTTT.

This chain's CDR3 is CASSFATGGFSPLHF. CDR3 DNA sequence: TGTGCCAGCAGCTTTGCCACAGGGGGCTTTTCACCCCTCCACTTT. The chain uses TRBV5-5 and TRBJ1-6; 9 nucleotides match TRBD1. The CDR3 sequence is 15 residues long. Germline V lookup: CDR1 SGHKS, CDR2 YYEKEE (reference sequence). Losses at the gene ends were 2 bases for V and 9 bases for J; bases not matched to a gene: 6. The whole variable domain, remainder taken from reference TRBV5-5 and TRBJ1-6, is DAGVTQSPTHLIKTRGQQVTLRCSPISGHKSVSWYQQVLGQGPQFIFQYYEKEERGRGNFPDRFSARQFPNYSSELNVNALLLGDSALYLCASSFATGGFSPLHFGNGTRLTVT.

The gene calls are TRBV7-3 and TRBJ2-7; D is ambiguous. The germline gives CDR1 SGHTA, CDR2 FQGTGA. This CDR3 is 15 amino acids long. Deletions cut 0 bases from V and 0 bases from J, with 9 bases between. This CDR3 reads CASSLTPVHSYEQYF. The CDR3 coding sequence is TGTGCCAGCAGCTTAACACCTGTCCACTCCTACGAGCAGTACTTC.

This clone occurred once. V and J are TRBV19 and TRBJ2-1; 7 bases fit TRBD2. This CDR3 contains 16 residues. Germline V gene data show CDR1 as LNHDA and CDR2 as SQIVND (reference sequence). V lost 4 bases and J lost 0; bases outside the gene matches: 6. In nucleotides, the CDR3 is TGTGCCAGTAGTACCCGGGTAGCGGGCTCCTACAATGAGCAGTTCTTC. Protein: CASSTRVAGSYNEQFF.

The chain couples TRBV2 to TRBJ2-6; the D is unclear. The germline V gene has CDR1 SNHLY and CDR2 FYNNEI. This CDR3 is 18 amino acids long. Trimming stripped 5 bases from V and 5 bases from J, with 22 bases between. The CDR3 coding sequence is TGTGCCAGCAGTCGCACGCATTACCGATACAGTCGGGCCAACGTCCTGACTTTC. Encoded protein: CASSRTHYRYSRANVLTF.

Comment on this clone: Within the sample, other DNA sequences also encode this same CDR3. CDR3 DNA: TGTGCCAGCAGCCTCGGACAGGGGAGCTCCTACGAGCAGTACTTC. Translated, it gives CASSLGQGSSYEQYF. V and J are TRBV5-4 and TRBJ2-7; 9 bases match TRBD1. V lost 4 bases, J lost 0 bases, and 5 bases stayed unmatched. The CDR3 has 15 amino acids. Germline V gives CDR1 SGHNT, CDR2 YYREEE (reference sequence).

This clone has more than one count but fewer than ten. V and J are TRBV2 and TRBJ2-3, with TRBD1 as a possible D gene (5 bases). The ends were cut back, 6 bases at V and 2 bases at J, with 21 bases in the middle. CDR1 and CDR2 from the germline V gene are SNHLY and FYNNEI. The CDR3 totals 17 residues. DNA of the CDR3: TGTGCCAGCAGCCGCGAGAGCTGGGCGGACAACACAGATACGCAGTATTTT. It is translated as CASSRESWADNTDTQYF.

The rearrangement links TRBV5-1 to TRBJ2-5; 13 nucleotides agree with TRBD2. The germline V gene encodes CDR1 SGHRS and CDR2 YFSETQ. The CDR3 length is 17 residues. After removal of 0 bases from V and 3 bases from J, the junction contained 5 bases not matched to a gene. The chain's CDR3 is CASSLGGTSGAEETQYF. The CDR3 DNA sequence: TGCGCCAGCAGCTTGGGGGGGACTAGCGGGGCCGAAGAGACCCAGTACTTC.

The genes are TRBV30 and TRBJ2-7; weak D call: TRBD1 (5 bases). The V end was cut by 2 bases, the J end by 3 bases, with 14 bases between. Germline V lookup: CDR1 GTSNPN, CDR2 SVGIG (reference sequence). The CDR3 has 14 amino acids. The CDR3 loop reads CAWSQGGLVYEQYF. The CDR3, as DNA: TGTGCCTGGAGTCAGGGCGGATTGGTCTACGAGCAGTACTTC.

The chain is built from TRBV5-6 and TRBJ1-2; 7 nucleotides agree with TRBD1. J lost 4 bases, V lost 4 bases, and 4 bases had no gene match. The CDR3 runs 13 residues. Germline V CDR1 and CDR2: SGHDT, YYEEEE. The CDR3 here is CASSLTGSYGYTF. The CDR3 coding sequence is TGTGCCAGCAGCCTGACAGGGAGCTATGGCTACACCTTC.

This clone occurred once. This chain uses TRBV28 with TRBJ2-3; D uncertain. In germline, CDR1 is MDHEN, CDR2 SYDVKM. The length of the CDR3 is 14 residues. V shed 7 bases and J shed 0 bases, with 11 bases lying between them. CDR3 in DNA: TGTGCCAGCAAAACGACCCTTAGCACAGATACGCAGTATTTT. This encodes CASKTTLSTDTQYF.

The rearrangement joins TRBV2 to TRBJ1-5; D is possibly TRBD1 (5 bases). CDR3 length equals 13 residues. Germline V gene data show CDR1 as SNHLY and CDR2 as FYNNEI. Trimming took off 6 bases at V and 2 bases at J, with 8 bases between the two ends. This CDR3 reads CASSREGNQPQHF. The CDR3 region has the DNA TGTGCCAGCAGCAGGGAAGGCAATCAGCCCCAGCATTTT.

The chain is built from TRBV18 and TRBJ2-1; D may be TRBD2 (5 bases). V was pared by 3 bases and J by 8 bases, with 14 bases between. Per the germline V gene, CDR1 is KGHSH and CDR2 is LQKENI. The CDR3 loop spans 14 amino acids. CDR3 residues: CASSPLDSGDEQFF. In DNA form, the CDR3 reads TGTGCCAGCTCACCGCTGGACTCTGGGGATGAGCAGTTCTTC.

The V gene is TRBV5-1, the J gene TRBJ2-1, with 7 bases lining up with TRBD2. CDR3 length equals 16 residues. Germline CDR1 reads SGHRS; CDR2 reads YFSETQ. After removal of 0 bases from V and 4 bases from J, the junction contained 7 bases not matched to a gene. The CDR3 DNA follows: TGCGCCAGCAGCTTGGAGGGGCGGGAGCCTTACAATGAGCAGTTCTTC. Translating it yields CASSLEGREPYNEQFF. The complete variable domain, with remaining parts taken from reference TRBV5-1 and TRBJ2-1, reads KAGVTQTPRYLIKTRGQQVTLSCSPISGHRSVSWYQQTPGQGLQFLFEYFSETQRNKGNFPGRFSGRQFSNSRSEMNVSTLELGDSALYLCASSLEGREPYNEQFFGPGTRLTVL.

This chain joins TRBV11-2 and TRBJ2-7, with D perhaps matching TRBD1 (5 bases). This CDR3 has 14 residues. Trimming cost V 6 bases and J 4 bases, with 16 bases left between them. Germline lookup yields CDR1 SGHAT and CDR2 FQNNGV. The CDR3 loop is CASSGQGLYYEQYF. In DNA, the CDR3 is TGTGCCAGCAGTGGGCAGGGTCTTTATTACGAGCAGTACTTC.

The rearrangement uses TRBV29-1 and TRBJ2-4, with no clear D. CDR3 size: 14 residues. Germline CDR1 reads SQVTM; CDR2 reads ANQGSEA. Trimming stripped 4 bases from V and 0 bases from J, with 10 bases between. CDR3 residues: CSVVGRLAKNIQYF. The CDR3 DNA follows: TGCAGCGTTGTTGGAAGACTAGCCAAAAACATTCAGTACTTC. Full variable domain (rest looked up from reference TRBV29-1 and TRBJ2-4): SAVISQKPSRDICQRGTSLTIQCQVDSQVTMMFWYRQQPGQSLTLIATANQGSEATYESGFVIDKFPISRPNLTFSTLTVSNMSPEDSSIYLCSVVGRLAKNIQYFGAGTRLSVL.

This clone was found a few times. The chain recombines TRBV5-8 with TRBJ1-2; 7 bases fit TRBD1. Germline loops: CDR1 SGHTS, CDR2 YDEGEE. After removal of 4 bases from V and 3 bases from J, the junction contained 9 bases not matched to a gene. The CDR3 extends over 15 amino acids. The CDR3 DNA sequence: TGTGCCAGCAGCCGACAGGGTCATTGGGACTATGGCTACACCTTC. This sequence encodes CASSRQGHWDYGYTF.

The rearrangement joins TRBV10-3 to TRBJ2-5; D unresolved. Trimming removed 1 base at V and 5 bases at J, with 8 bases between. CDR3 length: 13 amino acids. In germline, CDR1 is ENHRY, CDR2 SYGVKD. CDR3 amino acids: CAISEYLGETQYF. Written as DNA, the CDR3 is TGTGCCATCAGTGAGTACCTAGGGGAGACCCAGTACTTC.

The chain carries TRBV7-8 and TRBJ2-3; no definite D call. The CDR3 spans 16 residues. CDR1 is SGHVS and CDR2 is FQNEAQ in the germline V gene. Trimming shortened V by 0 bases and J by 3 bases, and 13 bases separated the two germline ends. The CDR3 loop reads CASSLALDIGTDTQYF. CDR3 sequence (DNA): TGTGCCAGCAGCTTAGCCTTAGATATTGGGACAGATACGCAGTATTTT.

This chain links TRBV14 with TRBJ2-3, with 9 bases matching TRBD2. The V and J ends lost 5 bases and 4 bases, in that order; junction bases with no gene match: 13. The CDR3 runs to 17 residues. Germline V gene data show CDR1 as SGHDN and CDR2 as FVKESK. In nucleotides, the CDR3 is TGTGCCAGCAGCTCTCCTTCATGGAGCGGGAGGTCAGATACGCAGTATTTT. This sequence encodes CASSSPSWSGRSDTQYF.

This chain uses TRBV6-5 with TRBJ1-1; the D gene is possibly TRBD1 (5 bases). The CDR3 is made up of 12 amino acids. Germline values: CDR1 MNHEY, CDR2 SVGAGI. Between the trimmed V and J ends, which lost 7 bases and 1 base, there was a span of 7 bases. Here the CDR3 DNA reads TGTGCCAGCAACCAGGGGAACACTGAAGCTTTCTTT. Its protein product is CASNQGNTEAFF.

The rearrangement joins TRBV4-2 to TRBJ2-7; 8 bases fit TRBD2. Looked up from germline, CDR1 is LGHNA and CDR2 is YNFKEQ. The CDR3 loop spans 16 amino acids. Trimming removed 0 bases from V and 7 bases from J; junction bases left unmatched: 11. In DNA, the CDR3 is TGTGCCAGCAGCCAAGATACCGGGAGGGCCTCTTGGGAGCAGTACTTC. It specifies CASSQDTGRASWEQYF.

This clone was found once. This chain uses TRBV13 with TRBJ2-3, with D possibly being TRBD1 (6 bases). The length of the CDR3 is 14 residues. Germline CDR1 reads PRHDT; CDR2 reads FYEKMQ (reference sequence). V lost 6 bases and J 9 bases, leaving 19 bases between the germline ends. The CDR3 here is CASRPGTSAVTQYF. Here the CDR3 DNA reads TGTGCCAGCAGGCCGGGGACATCGGCGGTAACGCAGTATTTT.